The 9 T cell receptor beta chains below come from one sample, sequenced in a study of T cells in Graves' hyperthyroidism and ophthalmopathy (dated by TCRdb to 2018 to 2020). Library generation was performed with multiplex PCR. The sample was run on an Illumina HiSeq 2000. TCR beta CDR3 regions were amplified from RNA transcripts. A first-round RT-PCR of the TCR CDR3 used the HTBI primer set with the Qiagen OneStep RT-PCR kit. In TCRdb, the public reads were trimmed at Q25 with fastp and aligned with MiXCR, with productive beta chains retained. Each entry merges the rows of one CDR3 protein and shows their most common DNA and genes. Within this sample are a few hundred thousand distinct CDR3 sequences, with about a fifth of them counted one time only. About 38% of the sample rests with the top ten. Sequencing input: blood. The receptor set was obtained from a man between 18 and 29 years old with Graves' ophthalmopathy.

The rearrangement joins TRBV19 to TRBJ1-4; TRBD1 is a possible D gene (6 bases). CDR1 and CDR2 (germline): LNHDA, SQIVND (reference sequence). The CDR3 consists of 15 residues. Trimming stripped 4 bases from V and 7 bases from J, with 16 bases between. This CDR3 is CASSTQQGRAEKLFF. The CDR3 nucleotides are TGTGCCAGTAGTACGCAACAGGGTCGAGCTGAAAAACTGTTTTTT.

A few counts support this clonotype. The chain employs TRBV15 and TRBJ1-2; maybe TRBD1 (6 bases). From germline, CDR1 is LNHNV and CDR2 YYDKDF (reference sequence). The CDR3 consists of 13 residues. The V end lost 5 bases, the J end lost 3 bases, and 10 bases lay between the germline ends. The CDR3: CATSPRQDYGYTF. The CDR3 DNA follows: TGTGCCACCAGCCCACGACAGGACTATGGCTACACCTTC.

This clonotype was found many times. V is TRBV6-1 and J is TRBJ2-1, with D possibly being TRBD2 (6 bases). Trimming shortened V by 7 bases and J by 4 bases, and 11 bases separated the two germline ends. The germline CDR1 and CDR2 sequences are MNHNS and SASEGT. The CDR3 is 13 amino acids. CDR3 region: CASTEGYYNEQFF. CDR3 nucleotide sequence: TGTGCCAGCACGGAGGGGTATTACAATGAGCAGTTCTTC.

Details on this clonotype: The conserved closing phenylalanine or tryptophan is absent in this CDR3, likely reflecting a read error. The chain has TRBV5-6 and TRBJ2-5; D remains unclear. In germline, CDR1 is SGHDT, CDR2 YYEEEE. CDR3 length equals 13 residues. V dropped 0 bases and J dropped 4 bases, with 7 bases sitting between them. Here the CDR3 reads CASSLAVGETQYL. The CDR3 DNA follows: TGTGCCAGCAGCTTGGCCGTGGGAGAGACCCAGTACCTC.

Many counts were recorded for this clonotype. The chain has TRBV3-1 and TRBJ1-6; tentative D call: TRBD1 (6 bases). Germline CDR1 and CDR2: LGHDT and YNNKEL (reference sequence). The V end lost 3 bases, the J end lost 5 bases, and 8 bases lay between the germline ends. There are 14 residues in the CDR3. The CDR3 DNA is TGTGCCAGCAGCCAGGGACAACATAATTCACCCCTCCACTTT. Residues: CASSQGQHNSPLHF.

This clonotype was picked up a small number of times. The chain carries TRBV5-1 and TRBJ2-2, with TRBD2 identical over 12 bases. CDR3 length: 19 residues. Germline CDR1 is SGHRS and CDR2 is YFSETQ. V lost 0 bases, J lost 0 bases, and 6 bases stayed unmatched. CDR3 DNA: TGCGCCAGCAGCTTGGCCGAGGCTAGCGGGGGGGCGAACACCGGGGAGCTGTTTTTT. It translates to CASSLAEASGGANTGELFF.

At least ten counts were recorded for this clonotype. The V call is TRBV28, the J call TRBJ1-1; D possibly corresponds to TRBD1 (5 bases). The germline V gene encodes CDR1 MDHEN and CDR2 SYDVKM. Trimming pared 5 bases from V and 3 bases from J, leaving 16 bases between. The CDR3 length is 15 residues. The CDR3 nucleotides are TGTGCCAGCAGTCCGGGCCGGGGCCAGTACACTGAAGCTTTCTTT. It codes for CASSPGRGQYTEAFF.

The V and J genes are TRBV7-6 and TRBJ1-6; a weak D match, TRBD1 (5 bases). The germline CDR1 and CDR2 sequences are SGHVS and FNYEAQ. CDR3 length equals 14 residues. Trimming took off 3 bases at V and 8 bases at J, with 11 bases between the two ends. The CDR3 bases are TGTGCCAGCAGCTTGTCCGTGGGGGATTCACCCCTCCACTTT. This encodes CASSLSVGDSPLHF. The variable domain in full, with the rest retrieved from reference TRBV7-6 and TRBJ1-6, is GAGVSQSPRYKVTKRGQDVALRCDPISGHVSLYWYRQALGQGPEFLTYFNYEAQQDKSGLPNDRFSAERPEGSISTLTIQRTEQRDSAMYRCASSLSVGDSPLHFGNGTRLTVT.

This clonotype was counted many times. The V call is TRBV6-1, the J call TRBJ2-1; D perhaps matches TRBD1 (5 bases). Germline CDR1 reads MNHNS; CDR2 reads SASEGT. V gave up 5 bases and J gave up 9 bases, with 17 bases separating them. The CDR3 runs 14 residues. CDR3 sequence reads: CASSSQGQQAEQFF. The CDR3 DNA sequence: TGTGCCAGCAGTAGTCAGGGTCAACAGGCTGAGCAGTTCTTC.